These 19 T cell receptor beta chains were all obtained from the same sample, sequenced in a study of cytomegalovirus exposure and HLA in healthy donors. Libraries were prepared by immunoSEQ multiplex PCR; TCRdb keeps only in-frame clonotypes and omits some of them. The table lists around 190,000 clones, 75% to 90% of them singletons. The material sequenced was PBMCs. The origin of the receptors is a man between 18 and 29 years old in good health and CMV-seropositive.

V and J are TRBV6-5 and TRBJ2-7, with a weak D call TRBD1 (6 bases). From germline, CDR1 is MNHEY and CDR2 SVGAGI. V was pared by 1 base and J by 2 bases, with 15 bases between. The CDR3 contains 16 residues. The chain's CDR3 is CASSYWAGTTAYEQYF. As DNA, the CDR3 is TGTGCCAGCAGTTACTGGGCCGGGACAACTGCCTACGAGCAGTACTTC.

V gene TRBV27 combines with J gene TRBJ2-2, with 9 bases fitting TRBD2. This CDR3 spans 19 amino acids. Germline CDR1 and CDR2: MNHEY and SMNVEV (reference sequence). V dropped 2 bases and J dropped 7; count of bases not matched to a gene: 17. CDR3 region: CASSLVWGLAGLQGGELFF. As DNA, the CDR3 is TGTGCCAGCAGTTTAGTATGGGGACTAGCTGGGCTACAAGGCGGGGAGCTGTTTTTT.

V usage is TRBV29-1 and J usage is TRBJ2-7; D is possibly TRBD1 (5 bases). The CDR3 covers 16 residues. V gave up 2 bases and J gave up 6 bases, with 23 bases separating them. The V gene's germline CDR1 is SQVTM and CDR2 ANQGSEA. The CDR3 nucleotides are TGCAGCGTTGAACCTATGGTGGCAGGGATAGATCGCGAGCAGTACTTC. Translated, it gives CSVEPMVAGIDREQYF.

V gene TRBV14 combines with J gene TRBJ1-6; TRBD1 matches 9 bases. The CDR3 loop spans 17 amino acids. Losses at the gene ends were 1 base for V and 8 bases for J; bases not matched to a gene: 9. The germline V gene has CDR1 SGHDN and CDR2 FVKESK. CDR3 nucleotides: TGTGCCAGCAGCCAAGTGGGCCGGACAGGGGTAGATTCACCCCTCCACTTT. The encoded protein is CASSQVGRTGVDSPLHF.

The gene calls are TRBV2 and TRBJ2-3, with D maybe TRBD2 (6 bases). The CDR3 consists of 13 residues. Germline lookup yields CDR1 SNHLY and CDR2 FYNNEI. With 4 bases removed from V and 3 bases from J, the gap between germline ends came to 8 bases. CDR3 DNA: TGTGCCAGCAGTGCTCTAGCGACAGATACGCAGTATTTT. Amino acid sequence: CASSALATDTQYF. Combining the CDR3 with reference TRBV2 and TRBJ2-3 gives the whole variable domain EPEVTQTPSHQVTQMGQEVILRCVPISNHLYFYWYRQILGQKVEFLVSFYNNEISEKSEIFDDQFSVERPDGSNFTLKIRSTKLEDSAMYFCASSALATDTQYFGPGTRLTVL.

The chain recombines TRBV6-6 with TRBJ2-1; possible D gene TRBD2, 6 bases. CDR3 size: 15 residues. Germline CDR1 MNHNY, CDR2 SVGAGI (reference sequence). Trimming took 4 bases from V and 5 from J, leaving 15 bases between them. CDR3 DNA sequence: TGTGCCAGCAGTTGGGCGGAGGGAACGAACAATGAGCAGTTCTTC. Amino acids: CASSWAEGTNNEQFF.

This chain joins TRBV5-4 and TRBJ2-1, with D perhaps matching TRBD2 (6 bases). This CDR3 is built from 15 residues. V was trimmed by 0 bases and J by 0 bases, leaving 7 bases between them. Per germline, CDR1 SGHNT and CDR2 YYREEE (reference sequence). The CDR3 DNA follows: TGTGCCAGCAGCTTGGCGGGAGACTCCTACAATGAGCAGTTCTTC. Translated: CASSLAGDSYNEQFF.

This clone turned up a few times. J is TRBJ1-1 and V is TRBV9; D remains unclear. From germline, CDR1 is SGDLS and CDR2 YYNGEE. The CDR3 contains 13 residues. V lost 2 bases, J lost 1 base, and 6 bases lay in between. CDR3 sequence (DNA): TGTGCCAGCAGCGTTCGGTCGAACACTGAAGCTTTCTTT. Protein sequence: CASSVRSNTEAFF.

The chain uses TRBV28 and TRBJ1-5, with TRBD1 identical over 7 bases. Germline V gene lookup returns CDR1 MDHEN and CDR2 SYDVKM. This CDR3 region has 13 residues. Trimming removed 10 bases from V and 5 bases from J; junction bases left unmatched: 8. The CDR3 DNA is TGTGCCATATCACAGGGGATGTATCAGCCCCAGCATTTT. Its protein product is CAISQGMYQPQHF.

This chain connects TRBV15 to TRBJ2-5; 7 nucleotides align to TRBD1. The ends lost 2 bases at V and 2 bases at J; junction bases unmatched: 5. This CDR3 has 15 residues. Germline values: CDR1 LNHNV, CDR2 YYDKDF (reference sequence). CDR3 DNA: TGTGCCACCAGCAGACCCGGGACAGTTCAAGAGACCCAGTACTTC. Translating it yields CATSRPGTVQETQYF. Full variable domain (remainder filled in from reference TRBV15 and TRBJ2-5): DAMVIQNPRYQVTQFGKPVTLSCSQTLNHNVMYWYQQKSSQAPKLLFHYYDKDFNNEADTPDNFQSRRPNTSFCFLDIRSPGLGDTAMYLCATSRPGTVQETQYFGPGTRLLVL.

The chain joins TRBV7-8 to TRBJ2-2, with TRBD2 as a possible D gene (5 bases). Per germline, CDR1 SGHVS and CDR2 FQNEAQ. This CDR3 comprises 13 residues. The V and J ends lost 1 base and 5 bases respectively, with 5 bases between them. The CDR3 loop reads CASSLGGTGELFF. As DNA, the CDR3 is TGTGCCAGCAGCTTAGGAGGGACCGGGGAGCTGTTTTTT.

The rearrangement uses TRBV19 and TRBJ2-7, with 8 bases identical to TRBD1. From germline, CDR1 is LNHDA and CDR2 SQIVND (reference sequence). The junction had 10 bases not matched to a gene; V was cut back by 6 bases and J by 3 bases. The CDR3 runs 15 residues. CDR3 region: CASRTMDRDNYEQYF. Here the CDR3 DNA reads TGTGCCAGTAGGACAATGGACAGGGATAACTACGAGCAGTACTTC. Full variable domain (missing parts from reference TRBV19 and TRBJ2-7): DGGITQSPKYLFRKEGQNVTLSCEQNLNHDAMYWYRQDPGQGLRLIYYSQIVNDFQKGDIAEGYSVSREKKESFPLTVTSAQKNPTAFYLCASRTMDRDNYEQYFGPGTRLTVT.

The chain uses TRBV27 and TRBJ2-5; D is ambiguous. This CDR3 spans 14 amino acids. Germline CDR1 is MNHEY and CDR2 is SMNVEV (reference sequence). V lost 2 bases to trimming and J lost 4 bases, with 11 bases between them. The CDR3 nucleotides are TGTGCCAGCAGTTTAGGTTTCCACGGAGAGACCCAGTACTTC. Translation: CASSLGFHGETQYF.

CDR3 sequence: CASSSTGVGVNYGYTF. In DNA, the CDR3 is TGCGCCAGCAGCTCGACAGGGGTCGGAGTTAACTATGGCTACACCTTC. This sequence joins TRBV5-1 and TRBJ1-2; TRBD1 matches 8 bases. The germline V gene has CDR1 SGHRS and CDR2 YFSETQ. This CDR3 spans 16 amino acids. After removal of 3 bases from V and 1 base from J, the junction contained 8 bases not matched to a gene.

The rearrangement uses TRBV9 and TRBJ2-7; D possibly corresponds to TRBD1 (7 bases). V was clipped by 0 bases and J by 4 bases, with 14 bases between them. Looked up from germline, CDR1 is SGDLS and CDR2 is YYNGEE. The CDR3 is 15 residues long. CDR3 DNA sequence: TGTGCCAGCAGCGTAGAGCCGACAGGGAGGTACGAGCAGTACTTC. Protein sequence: CASSVEPTGRYEQYF.

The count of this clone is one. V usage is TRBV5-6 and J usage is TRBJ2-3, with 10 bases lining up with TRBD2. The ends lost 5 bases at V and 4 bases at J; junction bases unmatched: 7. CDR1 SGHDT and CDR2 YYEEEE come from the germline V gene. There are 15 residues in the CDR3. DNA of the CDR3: TGTGCCAGCAGTTTGACAGCGGGGGGGCCAGATACGCAGTATTTT. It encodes CASSLTAGGPDTQYF.

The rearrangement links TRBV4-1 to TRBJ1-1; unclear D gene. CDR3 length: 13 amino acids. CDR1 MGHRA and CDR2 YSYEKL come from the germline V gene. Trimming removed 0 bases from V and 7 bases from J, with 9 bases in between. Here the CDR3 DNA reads TGCGCCAGCAGCCAAGATTTGGCAGTTGAAGCTTTCTTT. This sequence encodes CASSQDLAVEAFF.

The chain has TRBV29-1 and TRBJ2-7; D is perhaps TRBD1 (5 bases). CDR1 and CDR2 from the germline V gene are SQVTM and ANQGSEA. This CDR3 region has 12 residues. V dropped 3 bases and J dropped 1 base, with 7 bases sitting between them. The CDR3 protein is CSVEDKSYEQYF. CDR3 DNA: TGCAGCGTTGAGGACAAATCCTACGAGCAGTACTTC.

The CDR3, as DNA: TGTGCCAGCAAAATGGGGGGGGGAGGGATGAAAGATCAGCCCCAGCATTTT. Encoded protein: CASKMGGGGMKDQPQHF. V is TRBV28 and J is TRBJ1-5, with D maybe TRBD1 (5 bases). The CDR3 runs 17 residues. V was pared by 7 bases and J by 5 bases, with 24 bases between. Germline V gene sequence: CDR1 MDHEN, CDR2 SYDVKM.